These 3 T cell receptor beta chains were sequenced from one sample in a study of CD8 T cells in ankylosing spondylitis. Study-level points and caveats: In ankylosing spondylitis blood, a motif of eight highly homologous TCR beta variants appeared characteristic.

Antigen specificity for these receptors is unknown. MiXCR was run by TCRdb on the 5' RACE reads, yielding one entry per CDR3 protein. The repertoire has around 94,000 distinct CDR3 sequences, about 9% of them found once; the top ten carry approximately 30%. Sequencing input: blood, either unsorted or a sorted T cell fraction (not recorded which). The source of these receptors is a male donor with ankylosing spondylitis.

The chain is built from TRBV12-3 or TRBV12-4 and TRBJ1-1; no clear D gene. CDR3 length: 16 amino acids. V was shortened by 3 bases and J by 4 bases, with 18 bases between the two germline ends. CDR3 coding DNA: TGTGCCAGCAGTTTCTGGGATAAACACCGAGGCACTGAAGCTTTCTTT. Translating it yields CASSFWDKHRGTEAFF.

This clonotype was detected many times. The V call is TRBV29-1, the J call TRBJ1-2; no clear D. The CDR3 sequence is 12 residues long. Looked up from germline, CDR1 is SQVTM and CDR2 is ANQGSEA. The V gene lost 3 bases and the J gene lost 4 bases, with 9 bases spanning the gap. CDR3 region: CSVDGVPYGYTF. The CDR3 bases are TGCAGCGTTGATGGGGTTCCCTATGGCTACACCTTC.

This clonotype was seen at least ten times. This rearrangement joins TRBV20-1 to TRBJ2-2; 9 bases match TRBD2. Germline CDR1 DFQATT, CDR2 SNEGSKA (reference sequence). Losses at the gene ends were 4 bases for V and 1 base for J; bases not matched to a gene: 7. The CDR3 sequence is 16 residues long. The CDR3 sequence: CSATVSGSENTGELFF. In nucleotides, the CDR3 is TGCAGTGCTACAGTTAGCGGGAGCGAGAACACCGGGGAGCTGTTTTTT.